This record looks at one T cell receptor (beta chain) sequence and its context. The CDR3 is 15 residues long. From germline, CDR1 is MNHNS and CDR2 SASEGT. The V gene end was trimmed by 5 bases and the J gene end by 6 bases; junction bases not matched to a gene: 2. The data were obtained in a study of OX40 agonist ivuxolimab in advanced cancers. Study overall: Patients received the agonistic anti-OX40 (CD134) antibody ivuxolimab.

The table came from immunoSEQ multiplex PCR; TCRdb's copy has only in-frame clones and leaves some out. The table has about 60,000 clones, about four fifths seen once; the top ten hold roughly 0.99%. Sequencing was performed on CD4+ or CD8+ T cells sorted from blood, taken in a trial of the OX40 agonist ivuxolimab. The sequence was collected from an adult with an advanced solid tumor such as melanoma, head and neck, liver or kidney cancer. This chain connects TRBV6-1 to TRBJ2-2; 14 bases are a match to TRBD2. Written as DNA, the CDR3 is TGTGCCAGCAGTCGGACTAGCGGGGGGCCCGGGGAGCTGTTTTTT. Its protein is CASSRTSGGPGELFF.